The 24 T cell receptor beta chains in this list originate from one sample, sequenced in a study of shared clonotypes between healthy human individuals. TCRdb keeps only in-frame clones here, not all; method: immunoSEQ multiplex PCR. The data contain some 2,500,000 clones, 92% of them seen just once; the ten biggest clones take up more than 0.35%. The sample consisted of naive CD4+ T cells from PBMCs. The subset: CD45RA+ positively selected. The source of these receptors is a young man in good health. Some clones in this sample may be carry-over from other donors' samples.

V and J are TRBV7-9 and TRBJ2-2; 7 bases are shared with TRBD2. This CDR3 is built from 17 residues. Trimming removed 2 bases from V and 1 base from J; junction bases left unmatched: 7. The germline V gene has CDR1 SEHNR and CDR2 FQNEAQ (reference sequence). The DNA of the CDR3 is TGTGCCAGCAGCTTACCTAGCGGAAGGGGGAACACCGGGGAGCTGTTTTTT. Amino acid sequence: CASSLPSGRGNTGELFF.

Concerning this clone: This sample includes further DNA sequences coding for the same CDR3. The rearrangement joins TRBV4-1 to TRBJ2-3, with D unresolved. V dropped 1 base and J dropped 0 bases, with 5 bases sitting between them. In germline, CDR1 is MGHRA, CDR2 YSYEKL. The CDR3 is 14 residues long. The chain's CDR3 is CASSQVTSTDTQYF. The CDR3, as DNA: TGCGCCAGCAGCCAAGTAACCAGCACAGATACGCAGTATTTT.

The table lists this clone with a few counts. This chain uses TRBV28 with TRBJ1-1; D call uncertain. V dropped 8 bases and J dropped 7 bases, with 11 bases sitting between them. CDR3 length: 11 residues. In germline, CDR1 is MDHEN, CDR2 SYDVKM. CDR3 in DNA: TGTGCCAGCTTTAGGCGGAATGAAGCTTTCTTT. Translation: CASFRRNEAFF.

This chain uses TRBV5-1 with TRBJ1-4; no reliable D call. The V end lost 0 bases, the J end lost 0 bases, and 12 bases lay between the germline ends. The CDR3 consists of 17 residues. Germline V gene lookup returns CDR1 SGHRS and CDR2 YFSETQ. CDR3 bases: TGCGCCAGCAGCTTGGGTCCAGGAGAGGCAACTAATGAAAAACTGTTTTTT. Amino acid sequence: CASSLGPGEATNEKLFF.

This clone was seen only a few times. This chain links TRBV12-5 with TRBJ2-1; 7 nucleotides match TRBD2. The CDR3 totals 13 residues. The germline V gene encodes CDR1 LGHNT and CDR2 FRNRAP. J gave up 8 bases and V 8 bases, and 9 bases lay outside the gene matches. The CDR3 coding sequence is TGTGCTAGTAGCGGACTAGTAGTTGATGAGCAGTTCTTC. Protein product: CASSGLVVDEQFF. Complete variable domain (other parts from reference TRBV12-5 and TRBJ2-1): DARVTQTPRHKVTEMGQEVTMRCQPILGHNTVFWYRQTMMQGLELLAYFRNRAPLDDSGMPKDRFSAEMPDATLATLKIQPSEPRDSAVYFCASSGLVVDEQFFGPGTRLTVL.

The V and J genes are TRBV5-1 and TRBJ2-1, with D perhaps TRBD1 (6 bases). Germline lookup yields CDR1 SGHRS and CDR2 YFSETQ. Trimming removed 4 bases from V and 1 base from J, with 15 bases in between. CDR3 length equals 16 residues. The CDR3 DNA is TGCGCCAGCAGCGCCCAACAGGGTCGGTCCTACAATGAGCAGTTCTTC. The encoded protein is CASSAQQGRSYNEQFF.

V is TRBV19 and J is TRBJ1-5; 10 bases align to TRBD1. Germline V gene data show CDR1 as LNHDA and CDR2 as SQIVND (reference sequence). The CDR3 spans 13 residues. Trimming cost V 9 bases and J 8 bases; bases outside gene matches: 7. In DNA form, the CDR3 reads TGTGCCAGCGGGACAGGGGTCATAGAGCCCCAGCATTTT. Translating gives CASGTGVIEPQHF. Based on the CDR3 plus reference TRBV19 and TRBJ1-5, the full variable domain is DGGITQSPKYLFRKEGQNVTLSCEQNLNHDAMYWYRQDPGQGLRLIYYSQIVNDFQKGDIAEGYSVSREKKESFPLTVTSAQKNPTAFYLCASGTGVIEPQHFGDGTRLSIL.

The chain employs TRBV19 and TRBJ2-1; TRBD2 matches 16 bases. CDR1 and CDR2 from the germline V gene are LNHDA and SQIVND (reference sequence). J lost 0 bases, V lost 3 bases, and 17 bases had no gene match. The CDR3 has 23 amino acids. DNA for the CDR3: TGTGCCAGTAGTATTTACTACCAAAAGGGACTAGCGGGAGGGCCTTTCTCCTACAATGAGCAGTTCTTC. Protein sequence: CASSIYYQKGLAGGPFSYNEQFF.

CDR3 bases: TGTGCCAGCTCACGGGGACTAGCGGGAGTTGGGCTTTTCGAGCAGTACTTC. Translating it yields CASSRGLAGVGLFEQYF. The chain employs TRBV18 and TRBJ2-7; TRBD2 aligns across 14 bases. The CDR3 covers 17 residues. Germline V gene lookup returns CDR1 KGHSH and CDR2 LQKENI. Losses at the gene ends were 4 bases for V and 6 bases for J; bases not matched to a gene: 11.

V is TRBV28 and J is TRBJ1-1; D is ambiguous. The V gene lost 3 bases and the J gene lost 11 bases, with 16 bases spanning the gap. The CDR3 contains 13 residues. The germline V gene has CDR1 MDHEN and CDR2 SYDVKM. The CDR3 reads CASSFEGLTRAFF. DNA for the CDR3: TGTGCCAGCAGTTTTGAAGGACTTACTCGGGCTTTCTTT. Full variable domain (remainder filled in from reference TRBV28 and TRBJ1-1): DVKVTQSSRYLVKRTGEKVFLECVQDMDHENMFWYRQDPGLGLRLIYFSYDVKMKEKGDIPEGYSVSREKKERFSLILESASTNQTSMYLCASSFEGLTRAFFGQGTRLTVV.

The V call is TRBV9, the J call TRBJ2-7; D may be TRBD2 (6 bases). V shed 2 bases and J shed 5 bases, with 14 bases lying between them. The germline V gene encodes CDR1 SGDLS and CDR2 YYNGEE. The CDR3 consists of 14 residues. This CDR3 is CASSVRDSSHEQYF. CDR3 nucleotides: TGTGCCAGCAGCGTTAGGGACTCATCCCACGAGCAGTACTTC.

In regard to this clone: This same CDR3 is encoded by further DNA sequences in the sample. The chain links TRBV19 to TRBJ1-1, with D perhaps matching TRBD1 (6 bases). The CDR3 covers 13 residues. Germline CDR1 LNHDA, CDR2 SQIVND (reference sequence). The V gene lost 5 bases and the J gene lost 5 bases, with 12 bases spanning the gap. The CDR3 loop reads CASSPRGGTEAFF. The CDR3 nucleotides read TGTGCCAGTAGTCCCAGGGGTGGTACTGAAGCTTTCTTT. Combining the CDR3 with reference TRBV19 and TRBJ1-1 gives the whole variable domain DGGITQSPKYLFRKEGQNVTLSCEQNLNHDAMYWYRQDPGQGLRLIYYSQIVNDFQKGDIAEGYSVSREKKESFPLTVTSAQKNPTAFYLCASSPRGGTEAFFGQGTRLTVV.

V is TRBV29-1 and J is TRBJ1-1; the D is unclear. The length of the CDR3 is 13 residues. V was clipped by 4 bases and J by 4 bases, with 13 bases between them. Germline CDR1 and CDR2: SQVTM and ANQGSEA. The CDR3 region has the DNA TGCAGCGTTGCGTTTCCCCGAGGCACTGAAGCTTTCTTT. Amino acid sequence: CSVAFPRGTEAFF.

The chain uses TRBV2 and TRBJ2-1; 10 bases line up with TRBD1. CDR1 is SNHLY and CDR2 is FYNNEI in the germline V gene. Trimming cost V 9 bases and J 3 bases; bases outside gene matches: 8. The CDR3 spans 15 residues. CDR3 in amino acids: CASRPGQGYYNEQFF. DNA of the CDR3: TGTGCCAGTAGACCGGGACAGGGGTACTACAATGAGCAGTTCTTC.

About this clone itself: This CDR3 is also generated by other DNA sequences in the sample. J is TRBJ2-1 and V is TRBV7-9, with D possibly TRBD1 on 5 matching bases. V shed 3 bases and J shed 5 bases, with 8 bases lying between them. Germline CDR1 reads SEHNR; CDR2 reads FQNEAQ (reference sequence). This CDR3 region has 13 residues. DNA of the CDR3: TGTGCCAGCAGCTTGGGGCGACACAATGAGCAGTTCTTC. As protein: CASSLGRHNEQFF. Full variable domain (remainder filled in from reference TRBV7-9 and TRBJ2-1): DTGVSQNPRHKITKRGQNVTFRCDPISEHNRLYWYRQTLGQGPEFLTYFQNEAQLEKSRLLSDRFSAERPKGSFSTLEIQRTEQGDSAMYLCASSLGRHNEQFFGPGTRLTVL.

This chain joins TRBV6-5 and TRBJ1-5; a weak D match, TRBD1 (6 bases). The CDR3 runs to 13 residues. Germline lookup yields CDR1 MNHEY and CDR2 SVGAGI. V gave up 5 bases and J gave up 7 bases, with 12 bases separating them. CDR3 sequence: CASSTGFRQPQHF. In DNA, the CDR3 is TGTGCCAGCAGTACAGGGTTTCGGCAGCCCCAGCATTTT.

CDR3 loop: CSVSGPSYEQYF. In DNA, the CDR3 is TGCAGCGTTTCAGGACCCTCCTACGAGCAGTACTTC. The chain recombines TRBV29-1 with TRBJ2-7, with D unresolved. CDR3 size: 12 residues. Trimming cost V 5 bases and J 0 bases, with 8 bases left between them. In germline, CDR1 is SQVTM, CDR2 ANQGSEA.

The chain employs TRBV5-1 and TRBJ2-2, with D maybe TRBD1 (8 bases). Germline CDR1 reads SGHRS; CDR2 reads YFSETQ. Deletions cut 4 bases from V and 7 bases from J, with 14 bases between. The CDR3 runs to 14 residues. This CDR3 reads CASSPQGGIGELFF. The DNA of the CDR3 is TGCGCCAGCAGCCCACAGGGGGGGATCGGGGAGCTGTTTTTT. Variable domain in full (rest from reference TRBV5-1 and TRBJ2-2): KAGVTQTPRYLIKTRGQQVTLSCSPISGHRSVSWYQQTPGQGLQFLFEYFSETQRNKGNFPGRFSGRQFSNSRSEMNVSTLELGDSALYLCASSPQGGIGELFFGEGSRLTVL.

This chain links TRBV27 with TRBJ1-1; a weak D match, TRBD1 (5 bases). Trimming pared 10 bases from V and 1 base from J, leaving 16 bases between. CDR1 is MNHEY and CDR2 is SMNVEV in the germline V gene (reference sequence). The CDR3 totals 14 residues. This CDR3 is CATGGGVANTEAFF. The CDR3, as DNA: TGTGCCACTGGGGGTGGTGTGGCGAACACTGAAGCTTTCTTT.

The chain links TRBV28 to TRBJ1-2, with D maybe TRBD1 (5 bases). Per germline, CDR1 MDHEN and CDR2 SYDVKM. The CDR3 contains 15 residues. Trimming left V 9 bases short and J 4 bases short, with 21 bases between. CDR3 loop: CASGGGSLLFYGYTF. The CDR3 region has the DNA TGTGCCAGTGGGGGGGGATCCCTCCTCTTCTATGGCTACACCTTC.

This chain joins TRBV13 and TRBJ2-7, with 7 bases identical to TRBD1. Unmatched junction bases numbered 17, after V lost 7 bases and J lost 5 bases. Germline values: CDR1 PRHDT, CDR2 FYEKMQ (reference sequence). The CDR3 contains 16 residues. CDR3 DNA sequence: TGTGCCAGCAAAATATCGGAGTCCAGGGGGTGGAACGAGCAGTACTTC. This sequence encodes CASKISESRGWNEQYF.

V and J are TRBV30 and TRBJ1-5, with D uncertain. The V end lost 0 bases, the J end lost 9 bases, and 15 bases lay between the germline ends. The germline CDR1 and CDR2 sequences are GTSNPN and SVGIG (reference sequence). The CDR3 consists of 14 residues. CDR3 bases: TGTGCCTGGAGTGTTAGTCCTACAGCGCTGCCCCAGCATTTT. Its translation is CAWSVSPTALPQHF.

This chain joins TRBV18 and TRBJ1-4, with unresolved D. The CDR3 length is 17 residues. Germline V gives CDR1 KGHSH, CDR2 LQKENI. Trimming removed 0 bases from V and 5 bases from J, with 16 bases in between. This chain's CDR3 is CASSPPGSSTMNEKLFF. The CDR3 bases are TGTGCCAGCTCACCACCCGGGAGCTCGACTATGAATGAAAAACTGTTTTTT. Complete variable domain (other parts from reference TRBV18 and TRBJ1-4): NAGVMQNPRHLVRRRGQEARLRCSPMKGHSHVYWYRQLPEEGLKFMVYLQKENIIDESGMPKERFSAEFPKEGPSILRIQQVVRGDSAAYFCASSPPGSSTMNEKLFFGSGTQLSVL.

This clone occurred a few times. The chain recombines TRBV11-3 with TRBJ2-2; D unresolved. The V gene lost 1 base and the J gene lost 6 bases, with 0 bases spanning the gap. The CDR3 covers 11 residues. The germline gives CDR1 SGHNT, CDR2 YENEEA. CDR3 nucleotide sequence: TGTGCCAGCAGCTTAGCCGGGGAGCTGTTTTTT. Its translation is CASSLAGELFF.